The 26 T cell receptor beta chains listed next were all sequenced from one sample in a study of siplizumab effects on memory and regulatory T cells. Libraries were prepared by immunoSEQ multiplex PCR; TCRdb keeps only in-frame clonotypes and omits some of them. The table lists approximately 97,000 clones, around nine tenths of them singletons. Sequencing was performed on CD4+ T cells sorted from blood. The receptors stem from a human donor in good health.

The rearrangement links TRBV7-6 to TRBJ2-2; D remains unclear. This CDR3 comprises 16 residues. Germline V gives CDR1 SGHVS, CDR2 FNYEAQ. V dropped 4 bases and J dropped 7 bases, with 19 bases sitting between them. In DNA form, the CDR3 reads TGTGCCAGCAGCTCACTGCCGGCGGCATCGGACGGGGAGCTGTTTTTT. It is translated as CASSSLPAASDGELFF.

The chain is built from TRBV4-2 and TRBJ2-3; 11 positions match TRBD2. The CDR3 is made up of 16 amino acids. Germline CDR1 reads LGHNA; CDR2 reads YNFKEQ. Trimming cost V 2 bases and J 8 bases; bases outside gene matches: 9. The CDR3 sequence is CASSQPTSGKVVTQYF. The DNA of the CDR3 is TGTGCCAGCAGCCAACCGACTAGCGGGAAGGTCGTTACGCAGTATTTT.

V usage is TRBV28 and J usage is TRBJ2-3, with D uncertain. V was pared by 9 bases and J by 7 bases, with 5 bases between. Germline values: CDR1 MDHEN, CDR2 SYDVKM. The CDR3 is made up of 9 amino acids. This CDR3 is CASGNTQYF. The DNA for the CDR3 is TGTGCCAGTGGAAATACGCAGTATTTT.

This chain joins TRBV28 and TRBJ2-7; perhaps TRBD2 as D (6 bases). Germline values: CDR1 MDHEN, CDR2 SYDVKM. CDR3 length: 13 amino acids. Trimming removed 6 bases at V and 2 bases at J, with 11 bases between. The CDR3 region is CASRMRGTYEQYF. For the CDR3, the DNA is TGTGCCAGCAGGATGCGGGGTACCTACGAGCAGTACTTC.

This clone appeared once. The CDR3: CASSGRGLREKLFF. CDR3 bases: TGTGCCAGCAGTGGAAGGGGGCTGAGAGAAAAACTGTTTTTT. V gene TRBV6-1 combines with J gene TRBJ1-4, with TRBD1 matching over 7 bases. The germline CDR1 and CDR2 sequences are MNHNS and SASEGT. The CDR3 spans 14 residues. Trimming took 4 bases from V and 8 from J; bases not matched to a gene: 7.

The V gene is TRBV18, the J gene TRBJ1-3; D might be TRBD1 (5 bases). Germline CDR1 reads KGHSH; CDR2 reads LQKENI. This CDR3 has 14 amino acids. V lost 1 base and J 1 base, leaving 5 bases between the germline ends. The CDR3 DNA reads as TGTGCCAGCTCACCACGGGGGTCTGGAAACACCATATATTTT. This gives the protein CASSPRGSGNTIYF.

The V and J genes are TRBV2 and TRBJ2-2; 10 bases fit TRBD2. The V gene end was trimmed by 7 bases and the J gene end by 0 bases; junction bases not matched to a gene: 23. CDR3 length: 22 amino acids. CDR1 is SNHLY and CDR2 is FYNNEI in the germline V gene. The CDR3 sequence is CASISPPKEGRTSGANTGELFF. The DNA for the CDR3 is TGTGCCAGCATTTCCCCCCCGAAGGAAGGGAGGACTAGCGGCGCGAACACCGGGGAGCTGTTTTTT.

The CDR3 coding sequence is TGTGCCAGCATATCGGAGACTAGCGTATACAATGAGCAGTTCTTC. Translating gives CASISETSVYNEQFF. This sequence joins TRBV2 and TRBJ2-1, with TRBD2 identical over 8 bases. This CDR3 contains 15 residues. Germline assignment: CDR1 SNHLY and CDR2 FYNNEI. The V and J ends lost 7 bases and 4 bases, in that order; junction bases with no gene match: 9. Looking up the rest from reference TRBV2 and TRBJ2-1 gives the full variable domain: EPEVTQTPSHQVTQMGQEVILRCVPISNHLYFYWYRQILGQKVEFLVSFYNNEISEKSEIFDDQFSVERPDGSNFTLKIRSTKLEDSAMYFCASISETSVYNEQFFGPGTRLTVL.

The J gene is TRBJ2-7, the V gene TRBV4-2; TRBD2 is a possible D gene (6 bases). CDR1 is LGHNA, CDR2 YNFKEQ, per germline. The CDR3 is 14 amino acids. V was pared by 5 bases and J by 0 bases, with 11 bases between. CDR3 in amino acids: CASSLAGSSYEQYF. DNA for the CDR3: TGTGCCAGCAGCTTGGCGGGAAGCTCCTACGAGCAGTACTTC.

This chain uses TRBV2 with TRBJ2-7; the match to TRBD1 covers 7 bases. This CDR3 region has 15 residues. Germline V gives CDR1 SNHLY, CDR2 FYNNEI. The V and J ends lost 6 bases and 4 bases, in that order; junction bases with no gene match: 12. CDR3 amino acids: CASRGQSIGAYEQYF. The CDR3 DNA reads TGTGCCAGCAGGGGACAGTCCATTGGGGCTTACGAGCAGTACTTC.

The chain recombines TRBV19 with TRBJ1-1; the D is unclear. Trimming left V 9 bases short and J 1 base short, with 12 bases between. Germline loops: CDR1 LNHDA, CDR2 SQIVND (reference sequence). This CDR3 is 13 amino acids long. The CDR3 nucleotides are TGTGCCAGCAAGCTGACGGCGAACACTGAAGCTTTCTTT. It encodes CASKLTANTEAFF.

This chain joins TRBV5-6 and TRBJ2-5, with 9 positions matching TRBD2. Germline V CDR1 and CDR2: SGHDT, YYEEEE. The CDR3 is 15 residues long. The junction had 12 bases not matched to a gene; V was cut back by 7 bases and J by 5 bases. Written as DNA, the CDR3 is TGTGCCAGCGGCGCCGGCGGGCGGGGGGGGGAGACCCAGTACTTC. Translating gives CASGAGGRGGETQYF.

The count of this clone is one. This sequence joins TRBV5-1 and TRBJ2-1, with a possible D match to TRBD2 (5 bases). This CDR3 contains 15 residues. Trimming pared 3 bases from V and 8 bases from J, leaving 18 bases between. Germline V gene sequence: CDR1 SGHRS, CDR2 YFSETQ. The CDR3 spells CASSSEPGNNDEQFF. CDR3 DNA sequence: TGCGCCAGCAGCTCCGAACCGGGGAACAACGATGAGCAGTTCTTC.

V and J are TRBV5-8 and TRBJ2-1; D gene unclear. The CDR3 spans 14 residues. Trimming pared 1 base from V and 6 bases from J, leaving 11 bases between. The germline V gene encodes CDR1 SGHTS and CDR2 YDEGEE. Written as DNA, the CDR3 is TGTGCCAGCAGCTTGTACCGAAACTCCAATGAGCAGTTCTTC. Protein: CASSLYRNSNEQFF.

The chain combines TRBV7-6 with TRBJ1-5; D remains ambiguous. CDR3 length equals 14 residues. V was shortened by 0 bases and J by 4 bases, with 7 bases between the two germline ends. Germline V gene sequence: CDR1 SGHVS, CDR2 FNYEAQ. CDR3 sequence: CASSLAWSNQPQHF. The CDR3 DNA is TGTGCCAGCAGCTTAGCTTGGTCGAATCAGCCCCAGCATTTT.

The V call is TRBV19, the J call TRBJ1-5; D is perhaps TRBD1 (6 bases). Between the trimmed V and J ends, which lost 4 bases and 5 bases, there was a span of 12 bases. The CDR3 is made up of 14 amino acids. The germline V gene encodes CDR1 LNHDA and CDR2 SQIVND (reference sequence). The chain's CDR3 is CASSKDRGDQPQHF. The CDR3 DNA follows: TGTGCCAGTAGTAAGGACAGAGGGGATCAGCCCCAGCATTTT.

The V and J genes are TRBV19 and TRBJ1-5, with 9 bases lining up with TRBD1. The germline CDR1 and CDR2 sequences are LNHDA and SQIVND (reference sequence). V was clipped by 3 bases and J by 5 bases; unmatched bases: 8. The CDR3 covers 16 residues. Here the CDR3 DNA reads TGTGCCAGTAGTATTCTTAGGGACAGGGTTGATCAGCCCCAGCATTTT. This codes for CASSILRDRVDQPQHF.

V gene TRBV5-4 combines with J gene TRBJ1-2, with a weak D call TRBD1 (5 bases). Trimming took off 2 bases at V and 8 bases at J, with 16 bases between the two ends. This CDR3 contains 14 residues. The germline CDR1 and CDR2 sequences are SGHNT and YYREEE (reference sequence). Here the CDR3 DNA reads TGTGCCAGCAGCTTCCCTCCTGGGGCGGAGGGCTACACCTTC. Its translation is CASSFPPGAEGYTF.

V is TRBV11-1 and J is TRBJ2-5; D not certain. CDR3 length: 14 amino acids. The ends were cut back, 2 bases at V and 5 bases at J, with 12 bases in the middle. CDR1 SGHAT and CDR2 FQDESV come from the germline V gene (reference sequence). This CDR3 reads CASSLSGLLETQYF. CDR3 DNA sequence: TGTGCCAGCAGCTTATCCGGGCTTTTGGAGACCCAGTACTTC. Filled out from reference TRBV11-1 and TRBJ2-5, the complete variable domain reads EAEVAQSPRYKITEKSQAVAFWCDPISGHATLYWYRQILGQGPELLVQFQDESVVDDSQLPKDRFSAERLKGVDSTLKIQPAELGDSAMYLCASSLSGLLETQYFGPGTRLLVL.

This clone was detected only once. The chain combines TRBV18 with TRBJ2-5; 13 bases agree with TRBD2. The V and J ends lost 5 bases and 7 bases, in that order; junction bases with no gene match: 7. CDR3 length: 15 residues. Germline CDR1 and CDR2: KGHSH and LQKENI. The CDR3 loop is CASSTGLAGDGTQYF. CDR3 DNA sequence: TGTGCCAGCTCAACCGGACTAGCGGGAGACGGGACCCAGTACTTC. Together with reference TRBV18 and TRBJ2-5, the CDR3 gives the full variable domain: NAGVMQNPRHLVRRRGQEARLRCSPMKGHSHVYWYRQLPEEGLKFMVYLQKENIIDESGMPKERFSAEFPKEGPSILRIQQVVRGDSAAYFCASSTGLAGDGTQYFGPGTRLLVL.

V and J are TRBV27 and TRBJ2-1, with unresolved D. The length of the CDR3 is 15 residues. The ends were cut back, 8 bases at V and 5 bases at J, with 19 bases in the middle. Germline V CDR1 and CDR2: MNHEY, SMNVEV (reference sequence). Here the CDR3 DNA reads TGTGCCAGCCGGGTGTGGCCCCTCACGGACAATGAGCAGTTCTTC. Its protein is CASRVWPLTDNEQFF.

Comment on this clone: Germline is not matched at one junction end, which may reflect a read error. V gene TRBV7-6 combines with J gene TRBJ2-7, with D hard to call. Per the germline V gene, CDR1 is SGHVS and CDR2 is FNYEAQ. This CDR3 spans 16 amino acids. CDR3 nucleotides: TGTGCCAGCAGCTTAGCTTCGGCGAACAGAATTTACGGGCAGTACTTC. This translates into CASSLASANRIYGQYF.

The rearrangement links TRBV5-6 to TRBJ1-5; D gene uncertain. The CDR3 sequence is 13 residues long. Trimming took 0 bases from V and 6 from J, leaving 7 bases between them. Germline CDR1 is SGHDT and CDR2 is YYEEEE. The CDR3 bases are TGTGCCAGCAGCTTGGGGCGTTTTCAGCCCCAGCATTTT. Its protein is CASSLGRFQPQHF.

The V gene is TRBV5-6, the J gene TRBJ1-5, with a tentative D call TRBD1 (6 bases). The CDR3 extends over 13 amino acids. Germline CDR1 is SGHDT and CDR2 is YYEEEE. The V and J ends lost 4 bases and 7 bases respectively, with 12 bases between them. The CDR3 DNA is TGTGCCAGCAGCCGCAGGGGCACGCAGCCCCAGCATTTT. It codes for CASSRRGTQPQHF.

This clone appeared a single time. The J gene is TRBJ2-7, the V gene TRBV28; 10 nucleotides match TRBD1. The length of the CDR3 is 15 residues. Per germline, CDR1 MDHEN and CDR2 SYDVKM. J was trimmed by 4 bases and V by 6 bases; bases with no gene match: 9. The CDR3 loop reads CASSPAGQGKYEQYF. CDR3 in DNA: TGTGCCAGCAGCCCGGCGGGACAGGGGAAATACGAGCAGTACTTC.

The chain links TRBV4-1 to TRBJ2-3; the match to TRBD2 covers 12 bases. The CDR3 is 18 residues long. CDR1 is MGHRA, CDR2 YSYEKL, per germline. J lost 4 bases, V lost 0 bases, and 8 bases had no gene match. Here the CDR3 reads CASSQDRLAGGISDTQYF. The DNA for the CDR3 is TGCGCCAGCAGCCAAGATCGGCTAGCGGGGGGGATATCAGATACGCAGTATTTT.